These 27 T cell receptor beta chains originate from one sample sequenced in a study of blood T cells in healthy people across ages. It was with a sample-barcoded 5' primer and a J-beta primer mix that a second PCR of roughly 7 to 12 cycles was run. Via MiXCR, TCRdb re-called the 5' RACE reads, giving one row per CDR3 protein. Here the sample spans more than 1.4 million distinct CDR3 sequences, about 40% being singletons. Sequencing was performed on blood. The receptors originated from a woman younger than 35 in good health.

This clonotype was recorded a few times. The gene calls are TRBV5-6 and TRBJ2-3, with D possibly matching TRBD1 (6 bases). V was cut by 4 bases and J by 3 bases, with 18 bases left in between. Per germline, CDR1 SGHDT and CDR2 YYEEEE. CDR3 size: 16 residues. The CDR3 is CASSPQGLGTTDTQYF. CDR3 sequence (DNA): TGTGCCAGCAGCCCCCAGGGGCTGGGGACAACAGATACGCAGTATTTT.

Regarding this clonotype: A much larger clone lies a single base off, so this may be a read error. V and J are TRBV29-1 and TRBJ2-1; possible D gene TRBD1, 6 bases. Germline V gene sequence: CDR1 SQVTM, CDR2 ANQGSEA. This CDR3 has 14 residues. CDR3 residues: CSVESGVGYNERFF. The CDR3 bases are TGCAGCGTTGAGTCAGGGGTAGGCTACAATGAGCGGTTCTTC.

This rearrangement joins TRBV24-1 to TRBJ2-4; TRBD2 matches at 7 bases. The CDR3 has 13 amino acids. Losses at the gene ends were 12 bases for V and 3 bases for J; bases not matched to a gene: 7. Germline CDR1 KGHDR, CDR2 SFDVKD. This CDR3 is CAAAGRNKNIQYF. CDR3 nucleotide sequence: TGTGCCGCGGCCGGGAGGAACAAAAACATTCAGTACTTC.

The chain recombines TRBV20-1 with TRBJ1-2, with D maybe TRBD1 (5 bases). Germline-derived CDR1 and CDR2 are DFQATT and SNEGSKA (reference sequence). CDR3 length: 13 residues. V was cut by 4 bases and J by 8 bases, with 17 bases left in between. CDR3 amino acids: CSAIQDSSGGYTF. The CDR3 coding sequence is TGCAGTGCTATTCAAGACAGCTCGGGGGGCTACACCTTC.

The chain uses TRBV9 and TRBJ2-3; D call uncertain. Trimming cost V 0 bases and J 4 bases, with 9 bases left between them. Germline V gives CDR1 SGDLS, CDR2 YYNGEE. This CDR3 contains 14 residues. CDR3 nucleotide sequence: TGTGCCAGCAGCGTAGATAGTGCCCCAGATACGCAGTATTTT. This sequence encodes CASSVDSAPDTQYF.

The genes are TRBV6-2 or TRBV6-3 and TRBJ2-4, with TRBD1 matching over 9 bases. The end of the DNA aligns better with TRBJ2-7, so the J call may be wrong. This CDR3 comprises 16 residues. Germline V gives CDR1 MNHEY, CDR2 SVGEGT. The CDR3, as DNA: TGTGCCAGCAGTTATACCACAGGGGGCGGCATCTACGAGCAGTACTTC. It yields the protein CASSYTTGGGIYEQYF.

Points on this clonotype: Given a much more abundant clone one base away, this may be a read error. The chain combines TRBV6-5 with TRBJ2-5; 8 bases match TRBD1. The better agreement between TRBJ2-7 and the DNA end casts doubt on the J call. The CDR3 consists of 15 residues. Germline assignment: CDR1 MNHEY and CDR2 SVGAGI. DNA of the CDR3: TGTGCCAGCAGTCACCGGACAGGGAAACCCTACGAGCAGTACTTC. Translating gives CASSHRTGKPYEQYF.

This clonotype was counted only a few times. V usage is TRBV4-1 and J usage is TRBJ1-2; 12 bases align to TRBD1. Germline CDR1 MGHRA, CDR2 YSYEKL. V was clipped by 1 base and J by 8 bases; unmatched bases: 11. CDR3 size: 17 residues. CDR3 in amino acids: CASSQGEAGQGARGYTF. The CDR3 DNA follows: TGCGCCAGCAGCCAAGGGGAAGCGGGACAGGGGGCGCGGGGCTACACCTTC.

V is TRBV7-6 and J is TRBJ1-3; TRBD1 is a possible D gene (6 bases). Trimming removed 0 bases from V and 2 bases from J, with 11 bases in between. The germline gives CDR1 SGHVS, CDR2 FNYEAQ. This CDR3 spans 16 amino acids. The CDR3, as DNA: TGTGCCAGCAGCTTAGCCGGGGGGGCCGCTGGAAACACCATATATTTT. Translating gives CASSLAGGAAGNTIYF. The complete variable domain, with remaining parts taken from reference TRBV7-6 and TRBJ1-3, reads GAGVSQSPRYKVTKRGQDVALRCDPISGHVSLYWYRQALGQGPEFLTYFNYEAQQDKSGLPNDRFSAERPEGSISTLTIQRTEQRDSAMYRCASSLAGGAAGNTIYFGEGSWLTVV.

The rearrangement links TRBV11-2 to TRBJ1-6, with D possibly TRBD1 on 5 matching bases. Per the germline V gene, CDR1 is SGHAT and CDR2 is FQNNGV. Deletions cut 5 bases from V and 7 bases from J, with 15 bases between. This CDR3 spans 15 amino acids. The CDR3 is CASSLPLGANSPLHF. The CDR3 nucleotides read TGTGCCAGCAGCCTACCCCTCGGGGCAAATTCACCCCTCCACTTT.

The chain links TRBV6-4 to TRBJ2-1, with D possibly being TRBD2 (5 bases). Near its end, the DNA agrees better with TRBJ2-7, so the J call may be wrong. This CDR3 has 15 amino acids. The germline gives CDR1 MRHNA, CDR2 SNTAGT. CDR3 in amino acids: CASSERGSSYNEQYF. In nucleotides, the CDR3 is TGTGCCAGCAGTGAAAGAGGGAGCTCCTACAATGAGCAGTACTTC.

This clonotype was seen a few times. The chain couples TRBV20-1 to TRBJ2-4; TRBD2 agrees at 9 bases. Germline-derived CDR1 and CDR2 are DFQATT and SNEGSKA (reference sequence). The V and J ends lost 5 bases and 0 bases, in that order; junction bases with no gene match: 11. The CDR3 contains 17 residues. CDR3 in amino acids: CSAWRAGGTLAKNIQYF. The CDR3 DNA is TGCAGTGCTTGGCGAGCGGGGGGTACGCTAGCCAAAAACATTCAGTACTTC.

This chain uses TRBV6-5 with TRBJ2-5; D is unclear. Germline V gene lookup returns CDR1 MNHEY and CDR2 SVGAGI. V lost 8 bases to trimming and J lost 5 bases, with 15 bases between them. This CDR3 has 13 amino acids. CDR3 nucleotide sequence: TGTGCCAGCCAGGAGACGGACGTGGAGACCCAGTACTTC. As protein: CASQETDVETQYF.

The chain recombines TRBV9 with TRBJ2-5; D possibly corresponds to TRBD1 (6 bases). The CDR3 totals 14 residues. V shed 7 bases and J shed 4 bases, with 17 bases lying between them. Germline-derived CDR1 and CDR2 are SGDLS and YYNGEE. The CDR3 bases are TGTGCCAGCGTGCGTCAGGGGTTAGTAGAGACCCAGTACTTC. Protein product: CASVRQGLVETQYF.

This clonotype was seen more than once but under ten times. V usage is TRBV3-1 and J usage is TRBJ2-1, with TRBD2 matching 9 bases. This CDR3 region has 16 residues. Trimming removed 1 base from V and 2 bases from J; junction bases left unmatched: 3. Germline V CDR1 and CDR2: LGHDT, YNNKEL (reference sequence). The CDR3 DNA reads TGTGCCAGCAGCCAAGGCGGGGGGGCCGCCTACAATGAGCAGTTCTTC. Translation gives CASSQGGGAAYNEQFF.

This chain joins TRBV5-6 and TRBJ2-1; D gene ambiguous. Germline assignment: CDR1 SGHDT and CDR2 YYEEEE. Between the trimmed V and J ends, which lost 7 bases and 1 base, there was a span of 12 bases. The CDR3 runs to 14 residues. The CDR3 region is CASLPDGSYNEQFF. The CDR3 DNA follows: TGTGCCAGCCTCCCAGACGGGTCCTACAATGAGCAGTTCTTC.

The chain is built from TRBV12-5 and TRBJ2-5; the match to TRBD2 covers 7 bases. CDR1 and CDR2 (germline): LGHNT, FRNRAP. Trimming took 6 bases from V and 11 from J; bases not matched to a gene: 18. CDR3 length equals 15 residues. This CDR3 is CASGLVRGVYNEQYF. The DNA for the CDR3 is TGTGCTAGTGGACTAGTCCGGGGGGTCTACAATGAGCAGTACTTC.

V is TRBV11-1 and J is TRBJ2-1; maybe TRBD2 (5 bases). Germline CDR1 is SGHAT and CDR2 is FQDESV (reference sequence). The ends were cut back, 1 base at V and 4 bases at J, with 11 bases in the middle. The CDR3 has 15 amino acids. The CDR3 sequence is CASSLGELMYNEQFF. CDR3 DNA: TGTGCCAGCAGCTTAGGGGAGTTAATGTACAATGAGCAGTTCTTC. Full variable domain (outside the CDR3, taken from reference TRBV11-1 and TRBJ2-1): EAEVAQSPRYKITEKSQAVAFWCDPISGHATLYWYRQILGQGPELLVQFQDESVVDDSQLPKDRFSAERLKGVDSTLKIQPAELGDSAMYLCASSLGELMYNEQFFGPGTRLTVL.

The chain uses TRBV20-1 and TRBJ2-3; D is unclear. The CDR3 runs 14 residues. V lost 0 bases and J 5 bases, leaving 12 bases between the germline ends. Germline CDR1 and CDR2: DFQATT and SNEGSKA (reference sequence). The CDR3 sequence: CSARDPGSGDTQYF. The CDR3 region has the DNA TGCAGTGCTAGAGACCCTGGGTCCGGAGATACGCAGTATTTT.

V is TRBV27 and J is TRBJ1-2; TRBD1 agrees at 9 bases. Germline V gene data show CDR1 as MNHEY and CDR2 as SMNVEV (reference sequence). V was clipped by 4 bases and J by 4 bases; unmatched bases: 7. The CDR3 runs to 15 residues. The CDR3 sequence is CASSSPGQGPYGYTF. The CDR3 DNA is TGTGCCAGCAGTTCACCGGGACAGGGCCCCTATGGCTACACCTTC.

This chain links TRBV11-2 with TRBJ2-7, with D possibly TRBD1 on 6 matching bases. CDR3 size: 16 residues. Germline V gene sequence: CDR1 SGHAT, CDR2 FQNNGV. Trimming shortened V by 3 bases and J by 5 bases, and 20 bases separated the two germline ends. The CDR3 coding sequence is TGTGCCAGCAGCTTGGATCTAGGACAGTATGCCCACGAGCAGTACTTC. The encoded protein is CASSLDLGQYAHEQYF.

This CDR3 is CASSLVGRFGGRTDTQYF. In nucleotides, the CDR3 is TGCGCCAGCAGCTTGGTGGGACGGTTTGGGGGACGCACAGATACGCAGTATTTT. The chain employs TRBV5-1 and TRBJ2-3, with D perhaps matching TRBD1 or TRBD2 (5 bases each). The CDR3 runs to 18 residues. The germline CDR1 and CDR2 sequences are SGHRS and YFSETQ. V shed 0 bases and J shed 1 base, with 18 bases lying between them.

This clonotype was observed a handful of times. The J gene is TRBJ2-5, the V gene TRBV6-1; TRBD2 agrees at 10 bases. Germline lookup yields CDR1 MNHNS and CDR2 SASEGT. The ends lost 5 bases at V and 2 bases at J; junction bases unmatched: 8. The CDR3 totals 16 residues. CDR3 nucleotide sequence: TGTGCCAGCAGTAAACCCCGGACTAGCGGACAAGAGACCCAGTACTTC. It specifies CASSKPRTSGQETQYF.

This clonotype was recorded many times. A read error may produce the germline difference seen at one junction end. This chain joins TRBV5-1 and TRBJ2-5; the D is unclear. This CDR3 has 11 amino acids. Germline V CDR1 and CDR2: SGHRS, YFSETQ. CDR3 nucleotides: TGTGCCAGCAGCGACCAAGAGACCCAGTACTTC. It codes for CASSDQETQYF.

In nucleotides, the CDR3 is TGTGCCAGCAGCTCTGGACAGGGACTAGGAGCTTTCTTT. Translation: CASSSGQGLGAFF. The chain has TRBV5-6 and TRBJ1-1; 8 positions match TRBD1. V gave up 3 bases and J gave up 10 bases; unmatched junction bases: 8. The germline V gene encodes CDR1 SGHDT and CDR2 YYEEEE. The CDR3 consists of 13 residues. Full variable domain (rest looked up from reference TRBV5-6 and TRBJ1-1): DAGVTQSPTHLIKTRGQQVTLRCSPKSGHDTVSWYQQALGQGPQFIFQYYEEEERQRGNFPDRFSGHQFPNYSSELNVNALLLGDSALYLCASSSGQGLGAFFGQGTRLTVV.

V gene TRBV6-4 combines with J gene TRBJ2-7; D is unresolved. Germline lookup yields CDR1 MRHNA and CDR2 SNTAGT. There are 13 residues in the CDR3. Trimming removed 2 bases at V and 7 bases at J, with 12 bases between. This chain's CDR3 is CASSDEHHNEQYF. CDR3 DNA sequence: TGTGCCAGCAGTGACGAGCATCACAATGAGCAGTACTTC.

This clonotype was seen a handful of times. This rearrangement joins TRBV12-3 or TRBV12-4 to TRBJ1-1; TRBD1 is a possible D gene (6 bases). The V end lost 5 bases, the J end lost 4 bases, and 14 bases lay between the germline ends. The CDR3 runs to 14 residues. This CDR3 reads CASSPDRLVTEAFF. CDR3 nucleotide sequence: TGTGCCAGCAGTCCCGACAGGCTCGTCACTGAAGCTTTCTTT.